The clone carrying this T cell receptor beta chain was recorded at least ten times. TCRdb passed the 5' RACE reads through MiXCR, listing each CDR3 protein once. The table records 55,000 to 80,000 distinct CDR3 sequences, 20% to 25% of them present only once. This CDR3 has 20 residues. CDR1 and CDR2 (germline): DFQATT, SNEGSKA (reference sequence). V dropped 5 bases and J dropped 1 base, with 30 bases sitting between them. The TCR sequence derives from a female donor with breast cancer. The chain carries TRBV20-1 and TRBJ2-4; a possible D gene is TRBD2 (9 bases). The sequencing input was memory CD4+ T cells sorted from a lymph node. Indicated subset: memory CD4+ T cells, CD4+CD45RO+CD25-. The CDR3 loop reads CSAGTLTGGAGGSAKNIQYF. The CDR3 DNA reads TGCAGTGCTGGGACGCTAACAGGGGGAGCGGGAGGATCCGCCAAAAACATTCAGTACTTC.